What follows describes a single T cell receptor beta chain. The antigen is undetermined. As handled by the study authors: ImmunoSEQ yielded junction-only sequences lacking quality scores, so filtering differed. TCRdb's table, derived via immunoSEQ multiplex PCR, lists solely in-frame clones and lacks some. The V and J calls and clone size come from that table; D and trimming were worked out from the DNA. The table includes roughly 2 million clones, approximately 95% detected once. This record comes from a study of shared clonotypes between healthy human individuals. Overall study results and limits: A reduction in generation probabilities was seen for non-shared clonotypes relative to those shared by all four donors.

CDR3 length: 13 amino acids. In germline, CDR1 is MNHEY, CDR2 SVGAGI. Trimming stripped 6 bases from V and 8 bases from J, with 11 bases between. This rearrangement joins TRBV6-5 to TRBJ1-6; D unclear. The TCR comes from a man younger than 35 in good health. The sequencing sample was made of naive CD4+ T cells sorted from blood. The subset here: CD45RA+ positively selected. Here the CDR3 reads CASRDSYDSPLHF. The DNA of the CDR3 is TGTGCCAGCAGGGACTCGTATGATTCACCCCTCCACTTT.